This record concerns one T cell receptor (beta chain) sequence. Recruited during active infection, patients (from Seattle) were subsequently followed longitudinally. Generated by immunoSEQ multiplex PCR, the TCRdb table keeps only in-frame clones and is missing some. The sample lists some 180,000 clones; approximately 84% were seen once. Trimming took 0 bases from V and 0 from J, leaving 7 bases between them. The germline V gene encodes CDR1 SGHRS and CDR2 YFSETQ. The CDR3 totals 14 residues. The data are from a study of blood T cell repertoires in COVID-19. The wider study: Researchers got acute and convalescent COVID-19 samples from the United States, Italy and Spain.

The sequence came from a woman older than 75 with COVID-19, enrolled during active disease. The J gene is TRBJ2-7, the V gene TRBV5-1; no firm D call. The specimen sequenced was peripheral blood. CDR3 in amino acids: CASSLGGGSYEQYF. The CDR3 DNA sequence: TGCGCCAGCAGCTTGGGTGGCGGCTCCTACGAGCAGTACTTC.